These 20 T cell receptor beta chains were sequenced from one sample in a study of OX40 agonist ivuxolimab in advanced cancers. Sequencing was performed with immunoSEQ multiplex PCR; in TCRdb, only in-frame clones are kept and a portion is missing. This sample has tens of thousands of clones, with approximately 86% found just once. The sequenced sample was CD4+ or CD8+ T cells sorted from blood, obtained in a trial of the OX40 agonist ivuxolimab. The receptors derive from an adult with an advanced solid tumor such as melanoma, head and neck, liver or kidney cancer.

This chain links TRBV7-2 with TRBJ2-5; 9 bases match TRBD1. CDR1 and CDR2 from the germline V gene are SGHTA and FQGNSA. Trimming at V came to 3 bases and at J to 5 bases, leaving 7 bases not matched to a gene. This CDR3 spans 15 amino acids. CDR3 sequence: CASSFQQGAGETQYF. As DNA, the CDR3 is TGTGCCAGCAGCTTCCAACAGGGGGCGGGCGAGACCCAGTACTTC.

V usage is TRBV6-7 and J usage is TRBJ1-2; TRBD1 is a possible D gene (5 bases). TRBV6-7 has ORF status, its function being uncertain. The CDR3 extends over 14 amino acids. Trimming left V 6 bases short and J 6 bases short, with 17 bases between. CDR3 in amino acids: CASRWSTGADGYTF. In DNA form, the CDR3 reads TGTGCCAGCAGATGGTCCACAGGAGCCGATGGCTACACCTTC.

V and J are TRBV27 and TRBJ2-7; 7 positions agree with TRBD2. Germline-derived CDR1 and CDR2 are MNHEY and SMNVEV (reference sequence). J lost 7 bases, V lost 6 bases, and 9 bases had no gene match. The CDR3 has 13 residues. The CDR3 bases are TGTGCCAGCAGAGATTCCGGGAGGATAGAGCAGTACTTC. Protein product: CASRDSGRIEQYF.

The chain joins TRBV6-5 to TRBJ1-1; D is perhaps TRBD1 (6 bases). The CDR3 loop spans 14 amino acids. Germline values: CDR1 MNHEY, CDR2 SVGAGI. The V end was cut by 5 bases, the J end by 1 base, with 11 bases between. The CDR3 spells CASSRDIRNTEAFF. CDR3 sequence (DNA): TGTGCCAGCAGTCGGGACATTAGGAACACTGAAGCTTTCTTT.

The chain employs TRBV6-1 and TRBJ2-3, with D maybe TRBD1 (6 bases). The germline gives CDR1 MNHNS, CDR2 SASEGT. CDR3 length: 12 amino acids. V was pared by 5 bases and J by 5 bases, with 8 bases between. The CDR3 DNA sequence: TGTGCCAGCAGTTCAGGGGTAGATACGCAGTATTTT. Translating it yields CASSSGVDTQYF.

The CDR3 loop is CASSFPSSDTQYF. CDR3 sequence (DNA): TGTGCCAGCAGCTTCCCCTCTTCAGATACGCAGTATTTT. The chain is built from TRBV5-6 and TRBJ2-3; unclear D gene. The V gene lost 2 bases and the J gene lost 4 bases, with 8 bases spanning the gap. Germline V gene data show CDR1 as SGHDT and CDR2 as YYEEEE. The CDR3 length is 13 residues.

In this sample, this clone turned up a few times. The V and J genes are TRBV28 and TRBJ1-2; no clear D gene. CDR1 and CDR2 from the germline V gene are MDHEN and SYDVKM. The CDR3 is 12 amino acids. Trimming shortened V by 3 bases and J by 6 bases, and 8 bases separated the two germline ends. CDR3 in amino acids: CASSLVTHGYTF. In nucleotides, the CDR3 is TGTGCCAGCAGTTTGGTTACTCATGGCTACACCTTC.

V usage is TRBV11-1 and J usage is TRBJ2-5, with D uncertain. Germline CDR1 SGHAT, CDR2 FQDESV (reference sequence). This CDR3 has 13 residues. V lost 3 bases to trimming and J lost 5 bases, with 10 bases between them. CDR3 loop: CASSFPGQETQYF. CDR3 DNA sequence: TGTGCCAGCAGCTTTCCGGGTCAGGAGACCCAGTACTTC.

The chain carries TRBV5-4 and TRBJ1-2; unclear D gene. Trimming shortened V by 0 bases and J by 6 bases, and 15 bases separated the two germline ends. The germline gives CDR1 SGHNT, CDR2 YYREEE (reference sequence). The CDR3 runs 15 residues. The CDR3 coding sequence is TGTGCCAGCAGCTTGGGGTTTGAGGGAGGCGATGGCTACACCTTC. This sequence encodes CASSLGFEGGDGYTF. The full variable domain, with the rest looked up from reference TRBV5-4 and TRBJ1-2, is ETGVTQSPTHLIKTRGQQVTLRCSSQSGHNTVSWYQQALGQGPQFIFQYYREEENGRGNFPPRFSGLQFPNYSSELNVNALELDDSALYLCASSLGFEGGDGYTFGSGTRLTVV.

The chain couples TRBV28 to TRBJ2-1, with 8 bases matching TRBD2. V shed 5 bases, J shed 10 bases, and the junction held 10 bases outside the gene matches. Germline V lookup: CDR1 MDHEN, CDR2 SYDVKM. The CDR3 is 14 residues long. CDR3 region: CASSPERGRWEQFF. The CDR3 nucleotides read TGTGCCAGCAGTCCGGAGCGGGGGAGGTGGGAGCAGTTCTTC.

The chain is built from TRBV5-4 and TRBJ2-5; 8 bases are a match to TRBD2. The CDR3 is 14 residues long. V lost 7 bases and J lost 4; bases outside the gene matches: 9. Germline V gives CDR1 SGHNT, CDR2 YYREEE (reference sequence). The CDR3 region is CASENGAGGETQYF. The DNA of the CDR3 is TGTGCCAGCGAAAATGGGGCGGGGGGAGAGACCCAGTACTTC.

The V call is TRBV5-6, the J call TRBJ1-1, with a tentative D call TRBD1 (5 bases). This CDR3 is 14 amino acids long. V was trimmed by 5 bases and J by 0 bases, leaving 11 bases between them. The germline CDR1 and CDR2 sequences are SGHDT and YYEEEE. The CDR3 spells CASRRGGVNTEAFF. The CDR3 bases are TGTGCCAGCAGAAGGGGAGGCGTGAACACTGAAGCTTTCTTT.

The CDR3 DNA follows: TGTGCCAGCAGCCTTCTCGGTTATTTGGTCGACAGGGGGCCCGGGGACGAGCAGTACTTC. This sequence encodes CASSLLGYLVDRGPGDEQYF. The gene calls are TRBV5-4 and TRBJ2-7, with 10 bases lining up with TRBD1. Unmatched junction bases numbered 24, after V lost 4 bases and J lost 5 bases. Germline CDR1 is SGHNT and CDR2 is YYREEE (reference sequence). The CDR3 loop spans 20 amino acids.

The J gene is TRBJ2-5, the V gene TRBV7-2, with TRBD1 matching 8 bases. The V and J ends lost 1 base and 3 bases, in that order; junction bases with no gene match: 10. Per the germline V gene, CDR1 is SGHTA and CDR2 is FQGNSA. The CDR3 is 17 amino acids. CDR3 residues: CASSLEALGQVKETQYF. CDR3 sequence (DNA): TGTGCCAGCAGCTTAGAGGCCTTGGGACAGGTGAAAGAGACCCAGTACTTC.

The chain employs TRBV6-5 and TRBJ2-7; D is unresolved. The CDR3 has 15 residues. Germline V gene sequence: CDR1 MNHEY, CDR2 SVGAGI. The germline V and J ends were trimmed by 4 bases and 7 bases, with 20 bases remaining between them. The CDR3 protein is CASSSPVGTRSEQYF. CDR3 in DNA: TGTGCCAGCAGTTCCCCGGTGGGCACCCGGTCGGAGCAGTACTTC.

This sequence joins TRBV12-5 and TRBJ1-1; D uncertain. From germline, CDR1 is LGHNT and CDR2 FRNRAP. This CDR3 comprises 13 residues. Between the trimmed V and J ends, which lost 5 bases and 1 base, there was a span of 8 bases. CDR3 sequence (DNA): TGTGCTAGTGGTCCGCCGGAGAACACTGAAGCTTTCTTT. Its protein product is CASGPPENTEAFF.

The V and J genes are TRBV5-4 and TRBJ2-5, with D perhaps given as TRBD1 or TRBD2 (5 bases each). V lost 0 bases and J lost 0, with 6 bases in between. CDR1 SGHNT and CDR2 YYREEE come from the germline V gene (reference sequence). The CDR3 has 14 amino acids. CDR3 protein: CASSLGGNQETQYF. In DNA, the CDR3 is TGTGCCAGCAGCTTGGGGGGGAACCAAGAGACCCAGTACTTC.

The CDR3 loop reads CASSNRDRGHEQYF. In nucleotides, the CDR3 is TGTGCCAGCAGCAACCGGGACAGGGGCCACGAGCAGTACTTC. This chain joins TRBV28 and TRBJ2-7, with TRBD1 matching 10 bases. Unmatched junction bases numbered 7, after V lost 6 bases and J lost 5 bases. Per the germline V gene, CDR1 is MDHEN and CDR2 is SYDVKM. The CDR3 is 14 residues long.

V is TRBV11-2 and J is TRBJ2-3, with TRBD2 matching over 8 bases. With 0 bases clipped from V and 9 bases from J, the junction kept 5 bases outside the gene matches. Germline V gene data show CDR1 as SGHAT and CDR2 as FQNNGV. CDR3 size: 14 residues. The CDR3 coding sequence is TGTGCCAGCAGCTTAGATTCAGCGGGGGCCACGCAGTATTTT. Its translation is CASSLDSAGATQYF. The whole variable domain, remainder taken from reference TRBV11-2 and TRBJ2-3, is EAGVAQSPRYKIIEKRQSVAFWCNPISGHATLYWYQQILGQGPKLLIQFQNNGVVDDSQLPKDRFSAERLKGVDSTLKIQPAKLEDSAVYLCASSLDSAGATQYFGPGTRLTVL.

V and J are TRBV5-1 and TRBJ1-2; perhaps TRBD1 as D (5 bases). Trimming removed 1 base at V and 4 bases at J, with 14 bases between. Germline assignment: CDR1 SGHRS and CDR2 YFSETQ. The length of the CDR3 is 15 residues. The CDR3, as DNA: TGCGCCAGCAGCTTGCGAAGAGACAGTGTCTATGGCTACACCTTC. It yields the protein CASSLRRDSVYGYTF.